This T cell receptor (beta chain) was retrieved from a study of T cell responses to AZD1222 COVID-19 vaccine (dated by TCRdb to the early 2020s). With regard to the full study: A total of approximately 250 trial participants underwent TCR sequencing, of whom 200 to 220 had received two doses of AZD1222 and roughly 26 had received two doses of the MenACWY control vaccine. Trial participants were enrolled by age into subgroups of 18-55, 56-69 and 70-plus years, and around 140, 26 and 57 TCR-sequenced participants, respectively, were included in these subgroups. Overall results and qualifications from the work: Conclusions about previously exposed vaccinees are limited because only six or seven AZD1222 recipients were SARS-CoV-2 seropositive at baseline. Most participants were white British and females outnumbered males, and the authors suggested that clonal diversity may have been underestimated. Reportedly, almost half of the unique spike-specific TCRs recognized epitopes lying outside the regions that are mutated in the B.1.351 and B.1.1.7 variants. No day 14 peak-response samples were available, so repertoires were characterized only after the peak T cell response. In the small 56-69-year group, the increase in depth fell short of significance, most likely because of low power. CD4 TCRs associated with the vaccine covered the entire spike protein, and the dominant responses were in regions 160-218 and 743-854. Spike-specific TCR breadth and depth rose significantly after two AZD1222 doses compared with day 0 and with MenACWY recipients.

Concerning this clone itself: The antigen this receptor binds is unknown. Within one base of it there is no much larger clone, and no base qualities were kept.

CDR3 length: 15 amino acids, cysteine to phenylalanine. The read is trimmed to its CDR3 DNA, 45 bases read in frame from base 1. V gives up 5 bases and J gives up 2 bases, and the segment between their germline ends measures 13 bases. Per the germline V gene (reference sequence), SEHNR is the CDR1 and FQNEAQ is the CDR2. Sample time point, as interpreted from the label and publication: about 28 days (+/-7) after the second vaccine dose. AZD1222 recipients with second doses at about 4 weeks or about 12 weeks were pooled, because spike-specific TCR depth and breadth did not differ between schedules. Samples from vaccinated people were obtained from the UK trials COV001 and COV002, which included a single-blind randomized controlled phase 2/3 trial of AZD1222 (ChAdOx1 nCoV-19) in healthy adults. For TCRbeta chain sequencing, PBMC samples were collected from trial participants at day 0 and at day 28 after the second dose.

The CDR3 regions of human TCRbeta chains were analyzed by immunosequencing. As for the authors' bioinformatics: Repertoire TCRs were matched against a reference library of SARS-CoV-2-specific TCRs generated with the MIRA antigen-specificity platform. Breadth was defined as the fraction of unique TCRs that were SARS-CoV-2-associated. Depth was defined as the fraction of total T cells that were SARS-CoV-2-associated. Using the MIRA data, every spike-specific TCR was mapped to the spike region that the TCR reacted to and assigned to either a CD4 or a CD8 class. Log10-transformed breadth and depth values were compared by one-way ANOVA with Sidak's multiple comparisons tests. In TCRdb, the immuneACCESS table is reduced to in-frame sequences with V and J assigned. These tables do not hold every clone; where another copy was compared, an unresolved V gene accounts for under half, and the others remain unexplained. The D gene and trimming were derived from the DNA, and the V and J assignments and clone size from that table. The sample includes over 150,000 clones, with 80% to 95% observed a single time. The leading ten clones occupy around 3.6% of the sample.

The receptor comes from an adult who received the AZD1222 COVID-19 vaccine. This chain joins TRBV7-9 to TRBJ1-3; the D gene is unclear. Sequenced here: peripheral blood, sampled 28 days after the second AZD1222 dose. The CDR3 here reads CASSPRLRAGNTIYF. The sequenced DNA: TGTGCCAGCAGCCCCCGTTTGCGGGCTGGAAACACCATATATTTT.